These T cell receptor beta chains were read from a single sample in a study of tumor-infiltrating lymphocytes in primary liver carcinoma. TCRdb used MiXCR to reprocess the multiplex PCR reads, holding one entry per CDR3 protein. The repertoire includes some 51,000 distinct CDR3 sequences, about three quarters of them detected once, and about a quarter sits in the top ten. The specimen sequenced was liver tumor tissue from sampling region 3. The receptors derive from a man aged 40-49 years with primary liver carcinoma and hepatitis B virus infection. Both conserved end residues are part of each CDR3. D genes are given only for firm matches. The listing skips clone size in some rows; elsewhere it reads once, few, many or a size class.

j_gene: TRBJ2-2; d_gene: .; abundance: .; v_gene: TRBV11-2; CDR3aa: CVSLPPGVYTGELFF; CDR3nt: TGTGTCAGCCTCCCACCGGGAGTGTATACCGGAGAGCTGTTTTTT
j_gene: TRBJ1-2; d_gene: .; abundance: .; v_gene: TRBV10-3; CDR3aa: CAICESGHRSATYYGYTF; CDR3nt: TGTGCCATCTGTGAGTCCGGACACAGATCAGCTACTTACTATGGCTACACCTTC
j_gene: TRBJ2-7; d_gene: TRBD2; abundance: .; v_gene: TRBV11-2; CDR3aa: CAGSQYSGGSYEQCF; CDR3nt: TGTGCCGGCAGCCAATATTCGGGAGGGAGCTACGAGCAGTGCTTC
j_gene: TRBJ2-2; d_gene: .; abundance: .; v_gene: TRBV19; CDR3aa: CASSPGMNTGKLFF; CDR3nt: TGTGCCAGTAGCCCGGGGATGAACACCGGGAAGCTGTTTTTT
j_gene: TRBJ2-1; d_gene: TRBD2; abundance: .; v_gene: TRBV10-1; CDR3aa: CASSGSTSGRVDYNEEFF; CDR3nt: TGCGCCAGCAGTGGATCGACTAGCGGGAGAGTGGATTACAATGAGGAGTTCTTC
j_gene: TRBJ2-7; d_gene: TRBD2; abundance: .; v_gene: TRBV9; CDR3aa: CASSVEGAGGFYEQYF; CDR3nt: TGTGCCAGCAGCGTAGAGGGAGCGGGAGGCTTCTACGAGCAGTACTTC
j_gene: TRBJ2-7; d_gene: .; abundance: .; v_gene: TRBV28; CDR3aa: CASSPRPPFGGEQYF; CDR3nt: TGTGCCAGCAGCCCCAGGCCTCCTTTCGGAGGCGAGCAGTACTTC
j_gene: TRBJ2-1; d_gene: .; abundance: .; v_gene: TRBV11-2; CDR3aa: CASSLDIGLAMREQFF; CDR3nt: TGTGCCAGCAGCTTGGATATCGGACTGGCCATGCGTGAGCAATTCTTC
j_gene: TRBJ1-4; d_gene: .; abundance: .; v_gene: TRBV9; CDR3aa: CASSPNPATNEKLFF; CDR3nt: TGTGCCAGCAGCCCCAACCCTGCAACTAATGAAAAACTGTTTTTT
j_gene: TRBJ2-7; d_gene: .; abundance: .; v_gene: TRBV7-2; CDR3aa: CASGLGQQLSYEQYF; CDR3nt: TGTGCCAGCGGCTTGGGCCAGCAGCTCTCCTACGAGCAGTACTTC
j_gene: TRBJ2-3; d_gene: .; abundance: .; v_gene: TRBV29-1; CDR3aa: CNVTGSTQDTQYF; CDR3nt: TGCAACGTTACAGGCTCTACACAGGATACGCAGTATTTT
j_gene: TRBJ2-7; d_gene: TRBD1; abundance: .; v_gene: TRBV25-1; CDR3aa: CASSAPGQGLYEQYF; CDR3nt: TGTGCCAGCAGTGCACCGGGACAGGGTTTATACGAGCAGTACTTC
j_gene: TRBJ2-1; d_gene: .; abundance: .; v_gene: TRBV6-8; CDR3aa: CASGYPTGGDYNEQFF; CDR3nt: TGTGCCAGCGGTTACCCTACAGGGGGGGATTACAATGAGCAGTTCTTC
j_gene: TRBJ2-1; d_gene: TRBD2; abundance: .; v_gene: TRBV4-1; CDR3aa: CASSQDMGLAVYNELFF; CDR3nt: TGCGCCAGCAGCCAAGATATGGGACTAGCAGTCTACAATGAGCTTTTCTTC
j_gene: TRBJ2-7; d_gene: .; abundance: .; v_gene: TRBV10-2; CDR3aa: CASGPDKAYEQYF; CDR3nt: TGCGCCAGCGGACCAGACAAGGCCTACGAGCAGTACTTC
j_gene: TRBJ2-7; d_gene: .; abundance: .; v_gene: TRBV4-2; CDR3aa: CNSSPGTPVYEQYF; CDR3nt: TGTAACAGCAGCCCCGGGACTCCTGTCTACGAGCAGTACTTC
j_gene: TRBJ2-7; d_gene: .; abundance: .; v_gene: TRBV6-6; CDR3aa: CTSSYSGISGGKQYF; CDR3nt: TGTACCAGCAGTTACTCAGGGATATCCGGGGGCAAGCAGTACTTC
j_gene: TRBJ2-3; d_gene: TRBD1; abundance: .; v_gene: TRBV5-1; CDR3aa: CVSSRTGPSDTQYF; CDR3nt: TGCGTCAGCAGCCGGACAGGGCCCTCGGATACGCAGTATTTT
j_gene: TRBJ2-7; d_gene: TRBD1; abundance: .; v_gene: TRBV11-2; CDR3aa: CASSSSGGRSYEQYF; CDR3nt: TGTGCCAGCAGTTCTTCAGGGGGCCGGAGCTACGAGCAGTACTTC
j_gene: TRBJ1-1; d_gene: .; abundance: many; v_gene: TRBV5-6; CDR3aa: CASRRGPDSNTEAFF; CDR3nt: TGTGCCAGCAGGAGGGGCCCAGACTCGAACACTGAAGCTTTCTTT
j_gene: TRBJ2-1; d_gene: .; abundance: .; v_gene: TRBV29-1; CDR3aa: CSVPLLLNNEQFF; CDR3nt: TGCAGCGTTCCACTGCTCCTGAACAATGAGCAGTTCTTC
j_gene: TRBJ1-5; d_gene: .; abundance: .; v_gene: TRBV11-2; CDR3aa: CASSTERYPEPQHF; CDR3nt: TGTGCCAGCAGCACCGAACGGTATCCCGAGCCCCAGCATTTC
j_gene: TRBJ2-5; d_gene: .; abundance: .; v_gene: TRBV14; CDR3aa: CASGQELEETQYF; CDR3nt: TGTGCTAGCGGCCAAGAGCTGGAAGAGACCCAGTACTTC
j_gene: TRBJ2-2; d_gene: .; abundance: .; v_gene: TRBV11-2; CDR3aa: CASGGPGVFTNTGELFF; CDR3nt: TGTGCCAGCGGAGGGCCGGGAGTTTTTACGAACACAGGGGAGCTCTTTTTT
j_gene: TRBJ2-3; d_gene: .; abundance: .; v_gene: TRBV6-2/TRBV6-3; CDR3aa: CASCYSVAGISATDTHYF; CDR3nt: TGTGCCAGCTGTTACTCGGTTGCCGGGATTTCCGCGACAGATACGCATTATTTT
j_gene: TRBJ2-7; d_gene: .; abundance: .; v_gene: TRBV5-6; CDR3aa: CASSLENASSYEQYF; CDR3nt: TGTGCCAGCAGCCTTGAGAACGCCAGCTCCTACGAACAGTACTTC
j_gene: TRBJ2-2; d_gene: .; abundance: .; v_gene: TRBV6-6; CDR3aa: CVSRGVGELFF; CDR3nt: TGTGTCAGCCGGGGTGTCGGGGAGCTGTTTTTT
j_gene: TRBJ1-6; d_gene: TRBD1; abundance: many; v_gene: TRBV5-1; CDR3aa: CASSLSGTGDNSPLHF; CDR3nt: TGCGCCAGCAGCTTATCCGGGACAGGGGATAATTCACCCCTCCACTTT
j_gene: TRBJ2-1; d_gene: TRBD2; abundance: .; v_gene: TRBV6-6; CDR3aa: CASSYSATAGRVYNEQFF; CDR3nt: TGTGCCAGCAGTTACTCCGCTACAGCGGGAAGGGTCTACAATGAGCAGTTCTTC
j_gene: TRBJ2-1; d_gene: .; abundance: .; v_gene: TRBV6-1; CDR3aa: CASSEAGGDVNEHFF; CDR3nt: TGTGCCAGCAGTGAAGCCGGAGGGGACGTCAATGAACACTTCTTC
j_gene: TRBJ2-1; d_gene: TRBD2; abundance: .; v_gene: TRBV11-2; CDR3aa: CASSLGGSSYNEQFF; CDR3nt: TGTGCCAGCAGCTTAGGCGGGAGCTCCTACAATGAGCAGTTCTTC
j_gene: TRBJ2-2; d_gene: .; abundance: .; v_gene: TRBV5-4; CDR3aa: CASSRATGPSGELFF; CDR3nt: TGTGCCAGCAGCAGAGCAACGGGACCCTCCGGGGAGTTGTTTTTT
j_gene: TRBJ2-1; d_gene: .; abundance: .; v_gene: TRBV6-1; CDR3aa: CASGLPIEQFF; CDR3nt: TGTGCCAGCGGCCTTCCGATAGAGCAGTTCTTC
j_gene: TRBJ2-7; d_gene: TRBD2; abundance: .; v_gene: TRBV12-3/TRBV12-4; CDR3aa: CGSSPTSGRASYEQYF; CDR3nt: TGTGGCAGCAGCCCTACTAGCGGGAGGGCCTCATACGAGCAGTACTTC
j_gene: TRBJ2-1; d_gene: TRBD2; abundance: few; v_gene: TRBV4-1; CDR3aa: CANSQAGGEQFF; CDR3nt: TGCGCCAACAGTCAAGCGGGAGGTGAGCAGTTCTTC
j_gene: TRBJ2-2; d_gene: TRBD1; abundance: .; v_gene: TRBV11-2; CDR3aa: CASSFDRDRVGTRELFF; CDR3nt: TGTGCCAGCAGCTTTGATCGGGACAGGGTCGGCACCAGGGAACTATTTTTT
j_gene: TRBJ2-2; d_gene: .; abundance: .; v_gene: TRBV11-2; CDR3aa: CASSSRHASNTGELFF; CDR3nt: TGTGCTAGCAGCTCCAGACATGCTTCGAACACCGGGGAGCTGTTCTTT
j_gene: TRBJ1-2; d_gene: .; abundance: .; v_gene: TRBV7-9; CDR3aa: CASSLDVTYGYIF; CDR3nt: TGTGCCAGCAGCTTAGATGTGACCTACGGCTACATCTTC
j_gene: TRBJ1-1; d_gene: .; abundance: .; v_gene: TRBV29-1; CDR3aa: CSVSEARSTEAFF; CDR3nt: TGCAGTGTATCGGAGGCGAGGAGCACTGAAGCTTTCTTT
j_gene: TRBJ1-2; d_gene: TRBD1; abundance: .; v_gene: TRBV11-2; CDR3aa: CANGPSDRDYGYTF; CDR3nt: TGTGCCAACGGCCCATCCGACAGGGACTATGGCTACACCTTC
j_gene: TRBJ2-1; d_gene: .; abundance: .; v_gene: TRBV29-1; CDR3aa: CIVDDSRPPYNEHFF; CDR3nt: TGCATTGTTGACGACTCCCGGCCCCCTTACAATGAGCATTTCTTC
j_gene: TRBJ2-3; d_gene: .; abundance: .; v_gene: TRBV10-2; CDR3aa: CASAQGFELARYF; CDR3nt: TGCGCCAGCGCCCAGGGATTCGAACTAGCCCGGTATTTT
j_gene: TRBJ1-2; d_gene: .; abundance: .; v_gene: TRBV21-1; CDR3aa: CDSSNKEQPGHNYGYTF; CDR3nt: TGTGACAGCAGCAATAAGGAACAACCGGGACACAACTATGGCTACACCTTC
j_gene: TRBJ2-2; d_gene: .; abundance: .; v_gene: TRBV7-9; CDR3aa: CASSLGRATTGELFF; CDR3nt: TGTGCCAGCAGCTTGGGCAGGGCTACTACCGGGGAGCTGTTTTTT
j_gene: TRBJ2-7; d_gene: .; abundance: many; v_gene: TRBV6-1; CDR3aa: CASSVRAYEQYF; CDR3nt: TGTGCCAGCAGTGTTCGGGCCTACGAGCAGTACTTC
j_gene: TRBJ2-1; d_gene: .; abundance: once; v_gene: TRBV11-1; CDR3aa: CASSPKGGCYNEQFF; CDR3nt: TGTGCCAGCAGTCCAAAGGGGGGATGCTACAATGAGCAGTTCTTC
j_gene: TRBJ1-6; d_gene: .; abundance: many; v_gene: TRBV4-1; CDR3aa: CASSPIGRDVNSPLHF; CDR3nt: TGCGCCAGCAGCCCTATAGGACGGGACGTTAATTCACCCCTCCACTTT
j_gene: TRBJ2-3; d_gene: TRBD1; abundance: few; v_gene: TRBV20-1; CDR3aa: CSARGRARKDTQYF; CDR3nt: TGCAGTGCGAGGGGGCGCGCTAGGAAAGATACGCAGTATTTT
j_gene: TRBJ1-2; d_gene: .; abundance: .; v_gene: TRBV29-1; CDR3aa: CSVARDETDRGYTF; CDR3nt: TGCAGCGTTGCCCGCGACGAAACTGACCGGGGCTACACCTTC
j_gene: TRBJ2-7; d_gene: .; abundance: .; v_gene: TRBV6-5; CDR3aa: CVSSYGGGLGEKYF; CDR3nt: TGTGTCAGCAGTTACGGCGGAGGGCTCGGTGAGAAGTACTTC
j_gene: TRBJ2-1; d_gene: .; abundance: .; v_gene: TRBV5-1; CDR3aa: CVSSLGAYNEQSF; CDR3nt: TGCGTCAGCAGCTTGGGCGCTTACAATGAGCAGTCCTTC
j_gene: TRBJ2-1; d_gene: TRBD2; abundance: .; v_gene: TRBV5-4; CDR3aa: CARSLRAGGRSEQFF; CDR3nt: TGTGCCAGGAGCTTGAGAGCGGGAGGGCGGAGTGAGCAGTTCTTC
j_gene: TRBJ2-7; d_gene: TRBD2; abundance: many; v_gene: TRBV7-9; CDR3aa: CASSLAVAGPSNEQYF; CDR3nt: TGTGCCAGCAGCTTAGCGGTAGCGGGGCCCTCGAACGAGCAGTACTTC
j_gene: TRBJ2-1; d_gene: TRBD2; abundance: .; v_gene: TRBV5-4; CDR3aa: CASCLAGASGRNEQFF; CDR3nt: TGTGCCAGCTGCTTGGCCGGGGCTAGCGGGAGAAATGAACAGTTCTTC
j_gene: TRBJ1-5; d_gene: .; abundance: .; v_gene: TRBV6-6; CDR3aa: CARSYRVEYSNQAQHF; CDR3nt: TGTGCCCGTAGTTACCGAGTAGAGTATAGCAATCAGGCCCAGCATTTT
j_gene: TRBJ2-7; d_gene: .; abundance: once; v_gene: TRBV7-8; CDR3aa: CASSLVGQRCHEQYF; CDR3nt: TGTGCTAGCAGCTTAGTGGGCCAGCGGTGCCACGAGCAGTACTTC
j_gene: TRBJ2-7; d_gene: TRBD2; abundance: .; v_gene: TRBV29-1; CDR3aa: CSVEDLAGISEQNF; CDR3nt: TGCAGCGTCGAAGACCTAGCGGGAATCTCCGAGCAGAACTTC
j_gene: TRBJ2-2; d_gene: TRBD2; abundance: few; v_gene: TRBV25-1; CDR3aa: CVSSGPRTGLAGAGELFF; CDR3nt: TGTGTCAGCAGTGGTCCGAGGACGGGACTAGCGGGAGCCGGGGAGCTGTTTTTT
j_gene: TRBJ1-6; d_gene: .; abundance: .; v_gene: TRBV19; CDR3aa: CASSIPDRGSPLHF; CDR3nt: TGTGCCAGTAGTATCCCGGATCGGGGTTCACCCCTCCACTTT